The subject of this entry is one T cell receptor (beta chain). This clonotype was seen ten or more times. The clone's antigen remains unknown. No per-base quality is available; no much larger clone lies one base away. V loses 0 bases of germline sequence and J loses 1 base, and the interval between the two ends is 9 bases. According to the germline V gene (reference sequence), CDR1 reads LNHNV and CDR2 reads YYDKDF. CDR3 length: 15 amino acids, cysteine to phenylalanine. Solely the CDR3 DNA is kept, with 45 bases framed from the first base. The sample comes from a study (dated by TCRdb to 2015 to 2016). The protocol used for the library was RT-PCR. Sequencing instrument: Illumina MiSeq. The public reads were reanalyzed by TCRdb: fastp trimming at Q25, MiXCR alignment, in-frame beta chains only. Each entry is one CDR3 protein sequence, shown with its most common DNA and genes. This sample comprises 650,000 to 800,000 distinct CDR3 sequences, around 14% of them detected only once. Clones ranked in the top ten supply 3.6% of the sample.

In this chain, TRBV15 is recombined with TRBJ1-2; the D gene cannot be resolved reliably. The clonotype was recovered from a female donor in good health, serving as a healthy control. The sample consisted of memory CD4+ T cells from blood. The nucleotides are TGTGCCACCAGCAGAGATCGGAAGGGTAACTATGGCTACACCTTC. This yields the protein CATSRDRKGNYGYTF.